This T cell receptor beta chain comes out of a study of response to subunit inactivated influenza vaccine. The CDR3 covers 13 residues. V shed 2 bases and J shed 6 bases, with 11 bases lying between them. Germline V gene lookup returns CDR1 SGHAT and CDR2 FQNNGV. Broader study findings: The authors suggested that few new T cells are recruited per seasonal influenza vaccination.

MiXCR was run by TCRdb on the RT-PCR reads, yielding one entry per CDR3 protein. The sample carries hundreds of thousands of distinct CDR3 sequences, about 8% recorded once. This clonotype was detected many times. Its antigen is as yet unknown. The TCR comes from a man aged 45-69 years who received an inactivated influenza vaccine. This sample comprised PBMCs from blood, obtained about 23 months after vaccination. The chain combines TRBV11-2 with TRBJ2-7; D unclear. The CDR3 is CASSLTGPGEQYF. CDR3 in DNA: TGTGCCAGCAGCTTAACGGGCCCGGGCGAGCAGTACTTC.